This TCR beta chain emerged from a study of T-cell reconstitution after alpha-beta-depleted transplantation in children. Study results and limitations: Fresh T-cell production supplied most of the T-cell counts and diversity seen one year after transplant. About two months after transplant, alpha-beta T cells reportedly came from several hundred expanded graft clones.

Unique molecular identifiers were used in preparing the TCRbeta library. TCRdb re-called the PCR reads through MiXCR, storing one row per CDR3 protein. The data show approximately 82,000 distinct CDR3 sequences, about 16% seen once. Note on this clonotype: As yet, its antigen is unknown.

V lost 4 bases and J lost 4, with 17 bases in between. This CDR3 is 16 amino acids long. Germline V gives CDR1 SEHNR, CDR2 FQNEAQ (reference sequence). The gene calls are TRBV7-9 and TRBJ2-1; TRBD2 might be the D (7 bases). The starting material was PBMCs, mostly from graft donor cells, obtained 180 days after TCRalphabeta/CD19-depleted stem cell transplant. This sequence was found in a male patient aged 2 to 10 who had a stem cell transplant for acute lymphoblastic leukemia, so the T cells may come from the graft donor. The CDR3 loop reads CASSSARGANYNEQFF. DNA of the CDR3: TGTGCCAGCAGCTCTGCCCGGGGGGCCAATTACAATGAGCAGTTCTTC. Complete variable domain (other parts from reference TRBV7-9 and TRBJ2-1): DTGVSQNPRHKITKRGQNVTFRCDPISEHNRLYWYRQTLGQGPEFLTYFQNEAQLEKSRLLSDRFSAERPKGSFSTLEIQRTEQGDSAMYLCASSSARGANYNEQFFGPGTRLTVL.